This TCR beta chain was recovered during a study of blood T cell repertoires in COVID-19. Background on the study: Spain, Italy and the United States supplied samples that represented acute and convalescent COVID-19.

Original handling: By means of reference gene primer amplification, nucleated cell counts were estimated. The repertoire was sequenced with immunoSEQ multiplex PCR; TCRdb's copy has only in-frame clones and lacks some. That table supplies the V and J calls and clone size; D and trimming were determined from the DNA. The repertoire holds over 200,000 clones, under 90% seen once, with about 8.9% in the top ten. Participants were placed into cohorts based on the clinical history they reported. The sequencing input was PBMCs or T cells enriched from blood (not recorded which). The sequence came from a woman aged 45 to 65 with acute COVID-19.

The CDR3 here is CASSTQGNLYGYTF. The CDR3 nucleotides read TGTGCCAGCAGTACCCAGGGAAACCTCTATGGCTACACCTTC. V gene TRBV6-6 combines with J gene TRBJ1-2, with a weak D call TRBD1 (5 bases). The V end was cut by 5 bases, the J end by 4 bases, with 14 bases between. The germline gives CDR1 MNHNY, CDR2 SVGAGI (reference sequence). This CDR3 has 14 residues.